This T cell receptor (beta chain) comes out of a study of T cells after yellow fever vaccination. General observations from the study: In FACS-sorted repertoires, abundant clonotypes from the bulk population could appear as contaminants. Most clones from primary vaccination were detected again post-booster (96% CD4, 88% CD8). It was a small share of clonotypes that appeared in both CD4 and CD8 compartments.

A 5'RACE template-switching step, the method used to make TCR cDNA, added a universal primer site and UMIs. Using its own MiXCR run on the 5' RACE reads, TCRdb lists one record per CDR3 protein. The data contain 100,000 to 150,000 distinct CDR3 sequences, 7.4% of them singletons. This clonotype was recorded at least ten times. The antigen is unknown. Germline CDR1 and CDR2: SGHNT and YENEEA. This CDR3 contains 16 residues. Losses at the gene ends were 0 bases for V and 2 bases for J; bases not matched to a gene: 1. The V call is TRBV11-3, the J call TRBJ2-3; 11 bases agree with TRBD2. The sequence was collected from a young man who received the YFV17D yellow fever vaccine. This sample comprised CD4+ T cells sorted from PBMCs, obtained roughly 10 days after the first yellow fever vaccination. CDR3 amino acids: CASSLETSGATDTQYF. CDR3 sequence (DNA): TGTGCCAGCAGCTTAGAGACTAGCGGGGCCACAGATACGCAGTATTTT. The full variable domain, rest sourced from reference TRBV11-3 and TRBJ2-3, is EAGVVQSPRYKIIEKKQPVAFWCNPISGHNTLYWYLQNLGQGPELLIRYENEEAVDDSQLPKDRFSAERLKGVDSTLKIQPAELGDSAVYLCASSLETSGATDTQYFGPGTRLTVL.